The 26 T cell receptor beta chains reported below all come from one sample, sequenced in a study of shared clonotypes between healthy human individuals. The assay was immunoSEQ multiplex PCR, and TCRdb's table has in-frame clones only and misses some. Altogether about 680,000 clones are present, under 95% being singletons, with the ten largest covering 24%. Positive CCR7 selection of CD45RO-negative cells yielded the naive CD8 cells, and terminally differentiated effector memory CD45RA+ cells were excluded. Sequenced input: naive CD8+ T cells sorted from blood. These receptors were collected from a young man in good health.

DNA for the CDR3: TGTGCCAGCAGCAGTTGGGCTAGCGTGGGTGAGCAGTACTTC. This translates into CASSSWASVGEQYF. The chain combines TRBV11-2 with TRBJ2-7, with D possibly matching TRBD2 (6 bases). Per the germline V gene, CDR1 is SGHAT and CDR2 is FQNNGV. Trimming took off 5 bases at V and 7 bases at J, with 18 bases between the two ends. CDR3 size: 14 residues.

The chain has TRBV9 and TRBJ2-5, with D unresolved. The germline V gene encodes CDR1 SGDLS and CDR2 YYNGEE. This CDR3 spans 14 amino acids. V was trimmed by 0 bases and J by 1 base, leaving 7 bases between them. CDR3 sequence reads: CASSVDGLQETQYF. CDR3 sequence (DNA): TGTGCCAGCAGCGTAGACGGTCTCCAAGAGACCCAGTACTTC.

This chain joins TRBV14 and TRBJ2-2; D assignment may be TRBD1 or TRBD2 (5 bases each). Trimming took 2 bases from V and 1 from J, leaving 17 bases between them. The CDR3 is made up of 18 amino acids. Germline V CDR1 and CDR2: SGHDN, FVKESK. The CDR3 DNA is TGTGCCAGCAGCCAAAGGGGCCGGGACGGACAGAACACCGGGGAGCTGTTTTTT. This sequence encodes CASSQRGRDGQNTGELFF.

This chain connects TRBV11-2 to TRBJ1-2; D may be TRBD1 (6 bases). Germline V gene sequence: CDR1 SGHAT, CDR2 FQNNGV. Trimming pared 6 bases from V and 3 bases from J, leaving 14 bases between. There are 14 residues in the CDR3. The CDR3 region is CASSLTGLDYGYTF. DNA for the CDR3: TGTGCCAGCAGTCTTACAGGGTTGGACTATGGCTACACCTTC.

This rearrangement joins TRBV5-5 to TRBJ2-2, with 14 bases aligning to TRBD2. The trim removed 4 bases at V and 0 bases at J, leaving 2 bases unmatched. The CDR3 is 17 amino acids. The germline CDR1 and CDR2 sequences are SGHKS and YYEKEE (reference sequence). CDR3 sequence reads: CASSQTSGRANTGELFF. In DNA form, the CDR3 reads TGTGCCAGCAGCCAGACTAGCGGGAGGGCGAACACCGGGGAGCTGTTTTTT.

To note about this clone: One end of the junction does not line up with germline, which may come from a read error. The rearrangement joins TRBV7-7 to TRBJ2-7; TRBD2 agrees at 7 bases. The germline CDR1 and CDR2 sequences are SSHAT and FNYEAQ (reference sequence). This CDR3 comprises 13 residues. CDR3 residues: CASSSGINYEQYF. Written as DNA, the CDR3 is TGTGCTAGCAGCAGCGGGATAAACTACGAGCAGTACTTC.

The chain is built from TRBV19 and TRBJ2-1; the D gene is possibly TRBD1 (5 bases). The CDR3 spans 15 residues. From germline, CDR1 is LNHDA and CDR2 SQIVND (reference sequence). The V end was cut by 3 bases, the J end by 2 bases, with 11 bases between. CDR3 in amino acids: CASSMTQGAYNEQFF. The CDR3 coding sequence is TGTGCCAGTAGTATGACCCAAGGGGCCTACAATGAGCAGTTCTTC.

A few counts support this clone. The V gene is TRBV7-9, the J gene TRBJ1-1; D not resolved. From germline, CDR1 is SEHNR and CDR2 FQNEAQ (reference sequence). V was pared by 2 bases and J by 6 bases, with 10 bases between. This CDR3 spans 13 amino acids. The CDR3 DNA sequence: TGTGCCAGCAGCTTAAGACCGGACCCTGAAGCTTTCTTT. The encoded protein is CASSLRPDPEAFF.

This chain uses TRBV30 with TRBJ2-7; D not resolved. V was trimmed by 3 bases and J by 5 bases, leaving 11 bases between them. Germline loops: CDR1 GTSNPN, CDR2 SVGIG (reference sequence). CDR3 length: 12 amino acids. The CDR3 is CAWSQAPDEQYF. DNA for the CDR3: TGTGCCTGGAGCCAGGCCCCGGACGAGCAGTACTTC.

The CDR3, as DNA: TGCGCCAGCAGCCTAGGGACACTGAGTCTGTCCCAAGAGACCCAGTACTTC. It codes for CASSLGTLSLSQETQYF. The gene calls are TRBV5-1 and TRBJ2-5; the D gene is possibly TRBD1 (6 bases). The CDR3 is 17 residues long. V lost 4 bases and J lost 1, with 20 bases in between. Germline V gene sequence: CDR1 SGHRS, CDR2 YFSETQ.

This chain's CDR3 is CASSSPSTRPYEQYF. CDR3 DNA sequence: TGTGCCAGCAGTTCCCCATCGACTAGGCCCTACGAGCAGTACTTC. The chain uses TRBV28 and TRBJ2-7; TRBD2 might be the D (6 bases). V shed 4 bases and J shed 2 bases, with 15 bases lying between them. The CDR3 is made up of 15 amino acids. Germline-derived CDR1 and CDR2 are MDHEN and SYDVKM. Supplemented by reference TRBV28 and TRBJ2-7, the full variable domain reads DVKVTQSSRYLVKRTGEKVFLECVQDMDHENMFWYRQDPGLGLRLIYFSYDVKMKEKGDIPEGYSVSREKKERFSLILESASTNQTSMYLCASSSPSTRPYEQYFGPGTRLTVT.

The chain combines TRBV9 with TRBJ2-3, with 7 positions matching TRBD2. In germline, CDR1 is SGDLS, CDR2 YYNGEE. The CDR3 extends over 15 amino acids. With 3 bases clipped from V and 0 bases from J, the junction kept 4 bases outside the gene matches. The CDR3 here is CASSGSSGSTDTQYF. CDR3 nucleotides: TGTGCCAGCAGCGGGTCTAGCGGCAGCACAGATACGCAGTATTTT.

The CDR3 loop reads CASSEDRSTDTQYF. DNA of the CDR3: TGTGCCAGCAGCGAGGACAGGAGCACAGATACGCAGTATTTT. V usage is TRBV9 and J usage is TRBJ2-3, with 7 nucleotides matching TRBD1. The germline gives CDR1 SGDLS, CDR2 YYNGEE. The CDR3 extends over 14 amino acids. The V gene end was trimmed by 3 bases and the J gene end by 0 bases; junction bases not matched to a gene: 1.

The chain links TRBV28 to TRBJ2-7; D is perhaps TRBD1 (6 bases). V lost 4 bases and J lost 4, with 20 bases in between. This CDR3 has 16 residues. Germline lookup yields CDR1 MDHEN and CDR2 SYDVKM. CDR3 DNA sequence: TGTGCCAGCAGTTCGCTACTAGGACAGCTGATGTACGAGCAGTACTTC. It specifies CASSSLLGQLMYEQYF.

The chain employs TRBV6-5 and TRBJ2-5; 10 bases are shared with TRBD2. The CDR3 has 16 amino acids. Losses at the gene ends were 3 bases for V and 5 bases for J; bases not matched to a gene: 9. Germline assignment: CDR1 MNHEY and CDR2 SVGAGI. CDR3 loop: CASSYEASGSLETQYF. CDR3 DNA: TGTGCCAGCAGTTATGAGGCTAGCGGGAGTCTGGAGACCCAGTACTTC.

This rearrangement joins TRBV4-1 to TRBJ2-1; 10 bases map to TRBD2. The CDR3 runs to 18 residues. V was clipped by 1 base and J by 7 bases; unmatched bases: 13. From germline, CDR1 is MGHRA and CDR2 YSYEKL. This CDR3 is CASSQGPHGLAGANEQFF. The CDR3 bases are TGCGCCAGCAGCCAAGGACCCCACGGGCTAGCGGGAGCTAATGAGCAGTTCTTC.

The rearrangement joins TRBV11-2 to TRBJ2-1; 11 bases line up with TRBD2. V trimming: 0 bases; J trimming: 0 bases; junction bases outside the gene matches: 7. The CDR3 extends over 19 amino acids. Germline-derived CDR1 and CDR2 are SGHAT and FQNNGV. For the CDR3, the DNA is TGTGCCAGCAGCTTAGATTGGGAACTAGCGGGAGACTCCTACAATGAGCAGTTCTTC. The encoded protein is CASSLDWELAGDSYNEQFF.

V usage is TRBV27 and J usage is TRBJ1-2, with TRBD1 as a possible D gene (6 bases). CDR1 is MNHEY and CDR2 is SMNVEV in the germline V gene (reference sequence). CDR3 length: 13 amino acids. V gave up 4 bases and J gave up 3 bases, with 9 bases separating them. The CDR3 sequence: CASSWGRDYGYTF. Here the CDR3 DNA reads TGTGCCAGCAGTTGGGGGCGCGACTATGGCTACACCTTC.

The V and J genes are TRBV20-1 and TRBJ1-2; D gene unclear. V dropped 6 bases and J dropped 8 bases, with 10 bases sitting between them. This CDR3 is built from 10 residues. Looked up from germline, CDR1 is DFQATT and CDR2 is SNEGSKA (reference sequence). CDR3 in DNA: TGCAGTGCCAAGTATGGCGGCTACACCTTC. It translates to CSAKYGGYTF.

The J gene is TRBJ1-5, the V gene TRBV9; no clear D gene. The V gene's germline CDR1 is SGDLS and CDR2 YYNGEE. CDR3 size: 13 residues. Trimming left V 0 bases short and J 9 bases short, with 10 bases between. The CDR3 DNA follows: TGTGCCAGCAGCGTAGGGGGTTCAGGGCCCCAGCATTTT. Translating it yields CASSVGGSGPQHF.

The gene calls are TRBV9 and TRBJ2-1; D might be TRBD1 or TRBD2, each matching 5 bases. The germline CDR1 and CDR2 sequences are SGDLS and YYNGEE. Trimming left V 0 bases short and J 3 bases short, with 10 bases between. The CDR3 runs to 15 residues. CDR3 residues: CASSVAGTNYNEQFF. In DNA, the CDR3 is TGTGCCAGCAGCGTAGCTGGGACCAACTACAATGAGCAGTTCTTC. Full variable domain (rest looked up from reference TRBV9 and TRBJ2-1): DSGVTQTPKHLITATGQRVTLRCSPRSGDLSVYWYQQSLDQGLQFLIQYYNGEERAKGNILERFSAQQFPDLHSELNLSSLELGDSALYFCASSVAGTNYNEQFFGPGTRLTVL.

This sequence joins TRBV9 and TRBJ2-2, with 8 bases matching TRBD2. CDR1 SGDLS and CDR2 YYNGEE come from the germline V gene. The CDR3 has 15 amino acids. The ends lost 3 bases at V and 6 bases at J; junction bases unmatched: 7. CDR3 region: CASSASGSLSGELFF. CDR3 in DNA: TGTGCCAGCAGCGCCAGCGGGAGTTTGTCCGGGGAGCTGTTTTTT.

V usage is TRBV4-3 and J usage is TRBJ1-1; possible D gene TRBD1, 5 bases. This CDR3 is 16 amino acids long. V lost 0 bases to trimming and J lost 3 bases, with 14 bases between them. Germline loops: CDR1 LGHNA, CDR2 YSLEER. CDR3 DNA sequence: TGCGCCAGCAGCCAAGACCCTATACTACAGGACACTGAAGCTTTCTTT. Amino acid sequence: CASSQDPILQDTEAFF.

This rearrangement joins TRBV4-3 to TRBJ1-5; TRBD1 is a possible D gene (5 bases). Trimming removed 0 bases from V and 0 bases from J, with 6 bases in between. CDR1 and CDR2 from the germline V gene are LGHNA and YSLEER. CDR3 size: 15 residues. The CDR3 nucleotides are TGCGCCAGCAGCCAAGACAGGGATAGCAATCAGCCCCAGCATTTT. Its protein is CASSQDRDSNQPQHF.

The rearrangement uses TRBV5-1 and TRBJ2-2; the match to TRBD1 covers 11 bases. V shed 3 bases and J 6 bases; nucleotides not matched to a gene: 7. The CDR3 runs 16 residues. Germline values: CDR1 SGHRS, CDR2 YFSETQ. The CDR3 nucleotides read TGCGCCAGCAGCTGGACAGGGGGCTCCCCGGCCGGGGAGCTGTTTTTT. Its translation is CASSWTGGSPAGELFF. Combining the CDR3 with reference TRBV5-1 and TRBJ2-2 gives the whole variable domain KAGVTQTPRYLIKTRGQQVTLSCSPISGHRSVSWYQQTPGQGLQFLFEYFSETQRNKGNFPGRFSGRQFSNSRSEMNVSTLELGDSALYLCASSWTGGSPAGELFFGEGSRLTVL.

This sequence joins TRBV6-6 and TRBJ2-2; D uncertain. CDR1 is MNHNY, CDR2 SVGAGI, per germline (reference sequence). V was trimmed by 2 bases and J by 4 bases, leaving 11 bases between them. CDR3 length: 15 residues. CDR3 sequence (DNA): TGTGCCAGCAGTTACAATGTCGGTATCACCGGGGAGCTGTTTTTT. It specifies CASSYNVGITGELFF.